This TCR beta chain was captured in a study of early T cells in non-severe SARS-CoV-2 infection (TCRdb year 2021). About the investigation overall: Bulk RNA from unsorted whole blood was used for TCR sequencing, so alpha and beta chains could not be paired.

This clonotype was found a few times. What this receptor recognizes is not known. Base quality data are lacking; no much larger clone is found one base away. Overall study results and their limits: VDJdb matching was skewed toward anti-spike CD8 responses, so virus-specific expansions were likely underestimated and private and CD4 specificities were missed.

The V end loses 3 bases and the J end loses 9 bases, and a stretch of 21 bases separates them. Measured from the cysteine to the phenylalanine, the CDR3 is 16 residues long. Only CDR3 DNA is held: 48 bases, read in frame from base 1. Sequences DFQATT (CDR1) and SNEGSKA (CDR2) are obtained from the germline V gene (reference sequence). The study was a case-control design nested within a healthcare worker cohort in London, UK, with weekly nasopharyngeal swab PCR tests and blood sampling. Healthcare workers were recruited during the week of the UK lockdown, between 23 and 31 March 2020, and followed weekly for up to roughly 15 weeks. Library creation used 5' RACE. The instrument given in TCRdb is NextSeq 500. Unique molecular identifiers were attached to individual cDNA molecules in the TCR library protocol so that sequencing error and PCR bias could be corrected. Both TCR alpha and beta chains were sequenced, and tight co-correlation was observed between alpha and beta sequence abundances in each sample. The original methods were these. V gene, J gene and CDR3 annotation of TCR sequences was performed with Decombinator V4. TCRs were defined as expanded if a significant change between any two time points was detected under a Poisson model with p below 0.0001. TCR abundances were normalised to the total number of TCRs sequenced per sample and expressed as counts per million. MAIT TCRs were defined by TRAV1-2 paired with TRAJ12, TRAJ20 or TRAJ33, and iNKT TCRs by TRAV10 paired with TRAJ18. VDJdb, accessed 1 November 2021, was searched for CMV, EBV and SARS-CoV-2 annotated TCRs, with TCRs annotated for multiple antigens excluded. TCRdb reworked the public reads: Q25 trimming with fastp, MiXCR clone assembly, productive beta chains retained. Identical CDR3 proteins give one entry, which carries the most common genes and DNA. The V and J calls, along with clone size, are taken from TCRdb and not from the paper's own processing. A total of 70,000 or so distinct CDR3 sequences appear in this sample, about 11% of them only once. 6.4% of the sample goes to the ten largest clones.

The source material was whole blood. The clonotype comes from an adult who was a healthcare worker with PCR-confirmed SARS-CoV-2 infection or an uninfected control (not recorded which). The chain is encoded by TRBV20-1 joined to TRBJ1-6, with the D gene not clear enough to name. This receptor has the CDR3 CSARVTRRGPISPLHF. The sequenced DNA: TGCAGTGCTAGGGTGACACGACGAGGCCCGATTTCACCCCTCCACTTT.